This is a list of T cell receptor beta chains from one sample in a study of T cell repertoires in cytomegalovirus infection. MiXCR was run by TCRdb on the reads, yielding one entry per CDR3 protein. The top ten clones hold around 14% of a sample with about 770,000 distinct CDR3 sequences, 29% of them seen once. Antigens for these TCRs are unknown. Sequences were derived from cultured CD8+ T cells from PBMCs, sampled from culture after CMV antigen stimulation. Receptors were obtained from a human donor in good health (CMV status not recorded). Some clones in this sample may be carry-over from other donors' samples. Both conserved end residues are part of each CDR3. A D gene is named only where the DNA matches it firmly. Clone size is stated in some rows and not others, as once, few, many or a class when expanded.

j_gene: TRBJ2-4; v_gene: TRBV7-6; d_gene: NA; abundance: few; CDR3aa: CASSMAPGDAKNIQYF; CDR3nt: TGTGCCAGCAGCATGGCCCCAGGGGATGCCAAAAACATTCAGTACTTC
j_gene: TRBJ2-7; v_gene: TRBV7-9; d_gene: TRBD1; abundance: few; CDR3aa: CASSLSFGTELYEQYF; CDR3nt: TGTGCCAGCAGCTTATCCTTCGGGACAGAACTCTACGAGCAGTACTTC
j_gene: TRBJ1-2; v_gene: TRBV7-6; d_gene: NA; abundance: few; CDR3aa: CASSLETTVYGYTF; CDR3nt: TGTGCCAGCAGCTTAGAGACGACAGTCTATGGCTACACCTTC
j_gene: TRBJ2-2; v_gene: TRBV2; d_gene: NA; abundance: few; CDR3aa: CASTGRGRDTGELFF; CDR3nt: TGTGCCAGCACCGGTAGAGGACGGGATACCGGGGAGCTGTTTTTT
j_gene: TRBJ2-3; v_gene: TRBV6-1; d_gene: NA; abundance: NA; CDR3aa: CASSAWTDLTTDTQYF; CDR3nt: TGTGCCAGCAGTGCCTGGACAGACCTGACCACAGATACGCAGTATTTT
j_gene: TRBJ2-4; v_gene: TRBV7-2; d_gene: NA; abundance: few; CDR3aa: CASSLDTGTVKNIQYF; CDR3nt: TGTGCCAGCAGCTTAGACACGGGGACTGTCAAAAACATTCAGTACTTC
j_gene: TRBJ2-1; v_gene: TRBV28; d_gene: NA; abundance: few; CDR3aa: CAIYGHEQFF; CDR3nt: TGTGCGATATACGGCCATGAGCAGTTCTTC
j_gene: TRBJ1-5; v_gene: TRBV7-8; d_gene: TRBD1; abundance: many; CDR3aa: CASSLRGQGFDQPQHF; CDR3nt: TGTGCCAGCAGCCTTAGGGGACAGGGCTTCGATCAGCCCCAGCATTTT
j_gene: TRBJ1-5; v_gene: TRBV7-2; d_gene: TRBD1; abundance: NA; CDR3aa: CASSPTGGASQPQHF; CDR3nt: TGTGCCAGCAGCCCTACAGGGGGCGCAAGTCAGCCCCAGCATTTT
j_gene: TRBJ1-3; v_gene: TRBV6-6; d_gene: NA; abundance: NA; CDR3aa: CASSPGNGTIYF; CDR3nt: TGTGCCAGCAGCCCCGGGAACGGCACCATATATTTT
j_gene: TRBJ2-7; v_gene: TRBV6-6; d_gene: NA; abundance: NA; CDR3aa: CASSYSATARSEQYF; CDR3nt: TGTGCCAGCAGTTACTCCGCGACCGCTAGATCCGAGCAGTACTTC
j_gene: TRBJ2-3; v_gene: TRBV7-2; d_gene: TRBD2; abundance: NA; CDR3aa: CASSFPGGGGLMDTQYF; CDR3nt: TGTGCCAGCAGCTTCCCCGGGGGCGGGGGGTTAATGGATACGCAGTATTTT
j_gene: TRBJ1-3; v_gene: TRBV7-6; d_gene: NA; abundance: many; CDR3aa: CASSLASRPGLGPTSGNTIYF; CDR3nt: TGTGCCAGCAGCTTAGCGTCACGTCCTGGGTTAGGACCTACCTCTGGAAACACCATATATTTT
j_gene: TRBJ2-1; v_gene: TRBV27; d_gene: NA; abundance: few; CDR3aa: CASSLSSPGEQFF; CDR3nt: TGTGCCAGCAGTTTATCCAGTCCAGGGGAGCAGTTCTTC
j_gene: TRBJ1-1; v_gene: TRBV7-6; d_gene: NA; abundance: many; CDR3aa: CASRAGGNTEAFF; CDR3nt: TGTGCCAGCAGGGCCGGGGGAAACACTGAAGCTTTCTTT
j_gene: TRBJ2-2; v_gene: TRBV6-2/TRBV6-3; d_gene: NA; abundance: many; CDR3aa: CASSYVDRNTGELFF; CDR3nt: TGTGCCAGCAGTTACGTGGACAGAAACACCGGGGAGCTGTTTTTT
j_gene: TRBJ2-3; v_gene: TRBV6-5; d_gene: NA; abundance: few; CDR3aa: CASSYDAGSTDTQYF; CDR3nt: TGTGCCAGCAGTTACGACGCGGGGAGCACAGATACGCAGTATTTT
j_gene: TRBJ2-5; v_gene: TRBV7-6; d_gene: NA; abundance: NA; CDR3aa: CASSTDSQTQYF; CDR3nt: TGTGCCAGCAGCACGGACAGCCAGACCCAGTACTTC
j_gene: TRBJ2-6; v_gene: TRBV28; d_gene: TRBD1; abundance: few; CDR3aa: CASSAGGSRANVLTF; CDR3nt: TGTGCCAGCAGTGCAGGGGGCTCTCGGGCCAACGTCCTGACTTTC
j_gene: TRBJ2-5; v_gene: TRBV7-9; d_gene: NA; abundance: few; CDR3aa: CASSFPSQQETQYF; CDR3nt: TGTGCCAGCAGCTTCCCTAGCCAACAAGAGACCCAGTACTTC
j_gene: TRBJ2-1; v_gene: TRBV5-1; d_gene: NA; abundance: NA; CDR3aa: CASSLEPGITYNEQFF; CDR3nt: TGCGCCAGCAGCTTGGAACCGGGGATAACCTACAATGAGCAGTTCTTC
j_gene: TRBJ1-1; v_gene: TRBV2; d_gene: NA; abundance: NA; CDR3aa: CASRGEAFF; CDR3nt: TGTGCCAGCAGGGGTGAAGCTTTCTTT
j_gene: TRBJ2-2; v_gene: TRBV7-3; d_gene: TRBD2; abundance: many; CDR3aa: CASTGGRNTGELFF; CDR3nt: TGTGCCAGCACGGGGGGGCGAAACACCGGGGAGCTGTTTTTT
j_gene: TRBJ2-7; v_gene: TRBV10-3; d_gene: NA; abundance: NA; CDR3aa: CAIRTTLDEQYF; CDR3nt: TGTGCCATCCGGACTACATTGGACGAGCAGTACTTC
j_gene: TRBJ1-5; v_gene: TRBV6-6; d_gene: NA; abundance: few; CDR3aa: CASRDLQSNQPQHF; CDR3nt: TGTGCCAGCAGGGACTTACAAAGCAATCAGCCCCAGCATTTT
j_gene: TRBJ2-7; v_gene: TRBV9; d_gene: NA; abundance: NA; CDR3aa: CASSANGRYEQYF; CDR3nt: TGTGCCAGCAGCGCTAATGGACGGTACGAGCAGTACTTC
j_gene: TRBJ2-5; v_gene: TRBV7-9; d_gene: NA; abundance: NA; CDR3aa: CASTSGVSRETQYF; CDR3nt: TGTGCCAGCACGTCCGGAGTGAGCCGGGAGACCCAGTACTTC
j_gene: TRBJ2-2; v_gene: TRBV29-1; d_gene: NA; abundance: NA; CDR3aa: CSVERVYRELFF; CDR3nt: TGCAGCGTTGAAAGAGTATACCGGGAGCTGTTTTTT
j_gene: TRBJ1-1; v_gene: TRBV12-3/TRBV12-4; d_gene: NA; abundance: NA; CDR3aa: CASSLALTEGQGISEAFF; CDR3nt: TGTGCCAGCAGTTTAGCCCTAACAGAGGGGCAGGGTATCTCTGAAGCTTTCTTT